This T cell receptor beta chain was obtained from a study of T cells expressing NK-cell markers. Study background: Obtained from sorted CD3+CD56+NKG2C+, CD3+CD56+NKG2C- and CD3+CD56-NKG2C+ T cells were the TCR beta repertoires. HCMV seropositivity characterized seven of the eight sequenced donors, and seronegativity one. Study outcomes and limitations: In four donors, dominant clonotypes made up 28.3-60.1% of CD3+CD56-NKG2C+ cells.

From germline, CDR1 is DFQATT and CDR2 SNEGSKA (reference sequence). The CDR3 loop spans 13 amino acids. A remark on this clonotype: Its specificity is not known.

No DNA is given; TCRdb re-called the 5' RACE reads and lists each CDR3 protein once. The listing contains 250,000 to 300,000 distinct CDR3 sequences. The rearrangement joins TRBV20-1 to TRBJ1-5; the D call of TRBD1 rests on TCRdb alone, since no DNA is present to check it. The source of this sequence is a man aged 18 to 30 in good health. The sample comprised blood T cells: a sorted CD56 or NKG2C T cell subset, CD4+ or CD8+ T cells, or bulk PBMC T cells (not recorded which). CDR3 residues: CSASQGVNQPQHF.